This T cell receptor beta chain comes out of a study of blood T cells in healthy people across ages. This CDR3 is 16 amino acids long. V was clipped by 5 bases and J by 0 bases, with 14 bases between them. Per germline, CDR1 SNHLY and CDR2 FYNNEI. A second roughly 6 to 12 cycle PCR used barcoded and J-beta primers. MiXCR, run by TCRdb on the 5' RACE reads, gives a single entry per CDR3 protein. The table shows roughly 1,100,000 distinct CDR3 sequences, with around 25% occurring only once. This clonotype has only a few counts. This same sample was also part of a study on T cells of mothers and their children.

The source material was blood. The chain carries TRBV2 and TRBJ2-1, with D possibly TRBD2 on 6 matching bases. The source of this sequence is a girl aged 2-10 years in good health. CDR3 DNA: TGTGCCAGCAGTAGGTTTGCGGGGAGCTCCTACAATGAGCAGTTCTTC. The encoded protein is CASSRFAGSSYNEQFF.